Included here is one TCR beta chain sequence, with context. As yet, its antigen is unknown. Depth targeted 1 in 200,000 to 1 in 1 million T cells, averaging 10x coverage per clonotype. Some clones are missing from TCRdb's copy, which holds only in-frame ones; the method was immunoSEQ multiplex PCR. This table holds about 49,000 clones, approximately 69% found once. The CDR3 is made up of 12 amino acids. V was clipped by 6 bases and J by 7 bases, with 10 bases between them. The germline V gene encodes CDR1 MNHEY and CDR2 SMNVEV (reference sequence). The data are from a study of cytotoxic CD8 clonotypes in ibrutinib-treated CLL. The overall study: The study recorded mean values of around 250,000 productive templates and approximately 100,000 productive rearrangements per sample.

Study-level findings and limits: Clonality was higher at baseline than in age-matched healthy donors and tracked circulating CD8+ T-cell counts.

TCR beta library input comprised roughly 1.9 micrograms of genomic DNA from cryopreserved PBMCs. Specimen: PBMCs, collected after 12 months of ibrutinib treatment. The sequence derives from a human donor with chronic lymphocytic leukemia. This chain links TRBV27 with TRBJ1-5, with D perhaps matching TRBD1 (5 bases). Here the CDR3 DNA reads TGTGCCAGCAGCCCGGGGGGGCAGCCCCAGCATTTT. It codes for CASSPGGQPQHF.